This TCR beta chain was recorded in a study of cytotoxic CD8 clonotypes in ibrutinib-treated CLL. Study-wide background: The patient breakdown showed 10 to 12 relapsed/refractory and around 16 treatment-naive cases, with under 18 IGHV unmutated. Findings and caveats of the study: The study found baseline clonality above age-matched healthy donors, tracking circulating CD8+ T-cell counts.

Turning to this clone: What it recognizes is unknown.

Trimming took 2 bases from V and 2 from J, leaving 6 bases between them. Germline-derived CDR1 and CDR2 are MDHEN and SYDVKM. The CDR3 length is 14 residues. Cryopreserved PBMCs provided 2 to 2.5 micrograms of genomic DNA for the TCR beta libraries. Depth targeted 1 in 200,000 to 1 in 1 million T cells, averaging around 10x coverage per clonotype. Data came from immunoSEQ multiplex PCR; TCRdb stores just in-frame clones and leaves some out. The sample comprises some 130,000 clones, about 80% of which are singletons, and approximately 5.1% rests with the top ten. The chain employs TRBV28 and TRBJ2-2; D remains ambiguous. The TCR originated in a human donor with chronic lymphocytic leukemia. The sample consisted of PBMCs, taken after 24 months of ibrutinib treatment. CDR3 in amino acids: CASSLSKNTGELFF. The DNA for the CDR3 is TGTGCCAGCAGTTTAAGTAAAAACACCGGGGAGCTGTTTTTT. The full variable domain, its missing parts supplied by reference TRBV28 and TRBJ2-2, is DVKVTQSSRYLVKRTGEKVFLECVQDMDHENMFWYRQDPGLGLRLIYFSYDVKMKEKGDIPEGYSVSREKKERFSLILESASTNQTSMYLCASSLSKNTGELFFGEGSRLTVL.